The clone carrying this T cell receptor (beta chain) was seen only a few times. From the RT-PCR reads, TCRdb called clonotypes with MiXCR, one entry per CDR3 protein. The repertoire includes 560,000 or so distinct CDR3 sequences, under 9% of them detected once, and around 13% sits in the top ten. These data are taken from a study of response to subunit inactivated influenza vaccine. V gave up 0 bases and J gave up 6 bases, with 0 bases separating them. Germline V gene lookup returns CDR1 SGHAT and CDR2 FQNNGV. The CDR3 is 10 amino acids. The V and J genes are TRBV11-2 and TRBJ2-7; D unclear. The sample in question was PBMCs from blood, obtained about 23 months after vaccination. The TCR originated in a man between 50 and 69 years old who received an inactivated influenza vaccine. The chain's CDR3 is CASSLDEQYF. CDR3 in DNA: TGTGCCAGCAGCTTAGACGAGCAGTACTTC.